This T cell receptor (beta chain) was identified in a study of response to subunit inactivated influenza vaccine. Overall study results and limits: That few new T cells are recruited by each seasonal influenza vaccination was the authors' suggestion.

In its sample, this clonotype was seen a few times. No antigen is known for it. CDR3 length equals 13 residues. V dropped 6 bases and J dropped 1 base, with 8 bases sitting between them. TCRdb re-derived calls from the RT-PCR reads in MiXCR, one entry per CDR3 protein. The top ten clones hold approximately 10% of a sample with hundreds of thousands of distinct CDR3 sequences, 20% to 25% of them seen once. The sequenced sample was PBMCs from blood, obtained less than 22 months after vaccination. J is TRBJ1-5 and V is TRBV5-3; D not resolved. TRBV5-3 counts as an open reading frame of uncertain function. The sequence was obtained from a man in his fifties or sixties who received an inactivated influenza vaccine. The CDR3: CARTSDSNQPQHF. Written as DNA, the CDR3 is TGTGCCAGAACGAGCGACAGCAATCAGCCCCAGCATTTT.